A selection of T cell receptor beta chains follows, all from one sample in a study of blood T cell repertoires in COVID-19. Produced via immunoSEQ multiplex PCR; TCRdb's table is partial and in-frame only. Among about 310,000 clones, more than 75% were seen once, and the ten largest hold 1%. The specimen was peripheral blood. These receptors all stem from a man aged 50 to 59 with active or convalescent COVID-19. Each CDR3 is given with its conserved first and last residue. A D gene is named only where the DNA matches it firmly. Expanded clones are given a class, and other clones once, few, many or no size at all.

>TRBV2|NA|15|TRBJ1-2|NA
TGTGCCAGCAGTGAACAGGGAACGGGTGATTATGGCTACACCTTC
CASSEQGTGDYGYTF
>TRBV27|NA|14|TRBJ2-1|once
TGTGCCAGCAGTCTGGACAGTCCCTACAATGAGCAGTTCTTC
CASSLDSPYNEQFF
>TRBV6-4|TRBD2|20|TRBJ2-1|NA
TGTGCCAGCAGGAGAGGGGCTTCCAGGACTAGCGGGAACCTCTACAATGAGCAGTTCTTC
CASRRGASRTSGNLYNEQFF
>TRBV9|NA|15|TRBJ1-6|NA
TGTGCCAGCAGCGCTCACGCGCTGTATAATTCACCCCTCCACTTT
CASSAHALYNSPLHF
>TRBV9|NA|14|TRBJ2-2|NA
TGTGCCAGCAGCGTACGGGGTAACACCGGGGAGCTGTTTTTT
CASSVRGNTGELFF
>TRBV27|NA|15|TRBJ2-2|NA
TGTGCCAGCAGTTTAAGGACACCGAACACCGGGGAGCTGTTTTTT
CASSLRTPNTGELFF
>TRBV28|TRBD1|16|TRBJ1-1|NA
TGTGCCAGCAGTTTACACTCCGGGACAGGGAACACTGAAGCTTTCTTT
CASSLHSGTGNTEAFF
>TRBV18|TRBD1|14|TRBJ2-5|NA
TGTGCCAGCTCAACGGGACAGTTATTGGAGACCCAGTACTTC
CASSTGQLLETQYF
>TRBV24-1|NA|20|TRBJ2-3|NA
TGTGCCACCAGTGATCCCACGGCGGGGGCCGACTCACTTAGCACAGATACGCAGTATTTT
CATSDPTAGADSLSTDTQYF
>TRBV24-1|NA|13|TRBJ2-3|once
TGTGCCACCAGTGAGGGGGCGACAGATACGCAGTATTTT
CATSEGATDTQYF
>TRBV19|TRBD1|14|TRBJ2-5|NA
TGTGCCAGTAGTGGGACAGGGGGCGGGGAGACCCAGTACTTC
CASSGTGGGETQYF
>TRBV7-3|TRBD2|16|TRBJ2-1|NA
TGTGCCAGCAGCTCGCGGACTAGCGGGATTAACAATGAGCAGTTCTTC
CASSSRTSGINNEQFF
>TRBV5-4|NA|16|TRBJ2-1|few
TGTGCCAGCAGCTTATACCAGGGGAAACTACACAATGAGCAGTTCTTC
CASSLYQGKLHNEQFF
>TRBV3-1/TRBV3-2|TRBD1|14|TRBJ2-5|NA
TGTGCCAGCAGCCCGACAGGGGCCCCCGAGACCCAGTACTTC
CASSPTGAPETQYF
>TRBV5-6|NA|15|TRBJ2-6|NA
TGTGCCAGCAGCTTGTGGGGCGCCGGGGCCAACGTCCTGACTTTC
CASSLWGAGANVLTF
>TRBV19|TRBD1|17|TRBJ1-5|NA
TGTGCCAGTAGTATCAGGGGGACAGGGGATGGCAATCAGCCCCAGCATTTT
CASSIRGTGDGNQPQHF
>TRBV11-2|TRBD1|15|TRBJ1-1|NA
TGTGCCAGCAGCAAATCCGGGACAGCGAACACTGAAGCTTTCTTT
CASSKSGTANTEAFF
>TRBV19|TRBD1|20|TRBJ2-3|NA
TGTGCCAGTAGTCGCCAGACAGAGAACAGGGGGAAAGGCTACACAGATACGCAGTATTTT
CASSRQTENRGKGYTDTQYF
>TRBV2|NA|10|TRBJ2-7|NA
TGTGCCAGCAGTGATATCGAGCAGTACTTC
CASSDIEQYF
>TRBV5-4|NA|15|TRBJ1-6|NA
TGTGCCAGCAGCTTGGACAGGTCCTATAATTCACCCCTCCACTTT
CASSLDRSYNSPLHF
>TRBV5-6|NA|15|TRBJ2-3|NA
TGTGCCAGCAGCTTGGTGGCGGAGTTCTCAGATACGCAGTATTTT
CASSLVAEFSDTQYF
>TRBV7-8|TRBD2|15|TRBJ2-1|NA
TGTGCCAGCAGCCACCGGCGGGGGGTTAACAATGAGCAGTTCTTC
CASSHRRGVNNEQFF
>TRBV6-1|TRBD1|19|TRBJ2-2|NA
TGTGCCAGCAGTGAAGCGCGACGACACAGGGGGCTTTACACCGGGGAGCTGTTTTTT
CASSEARRHRGLYTGELFF
>TRBV6-1|NA|14|TRBJ1-2|NA
TGTGCCAGCAGTGAATTCGGGGGGCTTAATGGCTACACCTTC
CASSEFGGLNGYTF
>TRBV7-2|NA|14|TRBJ1-1|NA
TGTGCCAGCACCCCGGGAAGTATGAACACTGAAGCTTTCTTT
CASTPGSMNTEAFF
>TRBV19|NA|13|TRBJ1-2|once
TGTGCCAGTAGTATCTCGGGGGACTATGGCTACACCTTC
CASSISGDYGYTF
>TRBV19|TRBD2|15|TRBJ2-7|NA
TGTGCCAGTAGTGGACTAGCGGGGGGCACCTACGAGCAGTACTTC
CASSGLAGGTYEQYF
>TRBV5-4|TRBD1|15|TRBJ1-6|once
TGTGCCAGCAGCTCCCGACAGGGGGCTAATTCACCCCTCCACTTT
CASSSRQGANSPLHF
>TRBV7-9|NA|15|TRBJ1-4|NA
TGTGCCAGCAGGAGTAACCAGGGAACTAATGAAAAACTGTTTTTT
CASRSNQGTNEKLFF
>TRBV7-8|NA|12|TRBJ1-4|NA
TGTGCCAGCAGCTTGAGTGGTGAAAAACTGTTTTTT
CASSLSGEKLFF
>TRBV4-2|NA|16|TRBJ1-3|NA
TGTGCCAGCAGCCAAGCTCCCGGAGCTTCTGGAAACACCATATATTTT
CASSQAPGASGNTIYF
>TRBV19|NA|12|TRBJ1-1|NA
TGTGCCACTTCAACGAGGAACACTGAAGCTTTCTTT
CATSTRNTEAFF
>TRBV6-5|NA|14|TRBJ1-2|NA
TGTGCCAGCGGCCTCAGGGGTCCTAACTATGGCTACACCTTC
CASGLRGPNYGYTF
>TRBV29-1|NA|13|TRBJ2-1|NA
TGCAGCGTTCTTTCCAGATCATACAATGAGCAGTTCTTC
CSVLSRSYNEQFF
>TRBV4-3|TRBD2|16|TRBJ2-3|once
TGCGCCAGCAGCTATCAGACTAGCGGGGACTTAAATACGCAGTATTTT
CASSYQTSGDLNTQYF
>TRBV28|TRBD2|14|TRBJ2-1|NA
TGTGCCAGCGCGGGACTAGCGGGATCCAATGAGCAGTTCTTC
CASAGLAGSNEQFF
>TRBV5-6|TRBD2|16|TRBJ2-3|NA
TGTGCCAGCAGCTTGGCGCTAGCGGGTAGCACAGATACGCAGTATTTT
CASSLALAGSTDTQYF
>TRBV18|TRBD2|20|TRBJ2-1|once
TGTGCCAGCTCACCACAGTCACTAGCGGGGGCTGTGAGCTCCTACAATGAGCAGTTCTTC
CASSPQSLAGAVSSYNEQFF
>TRBV28|NA|13|TRBJ1-5|NA
TGTGCCACCGGAGCCTATAGCAATCAGCCCCAGCATTTT
CATGAYSNQPQHF
>TRBV3-1/TRBV3-2|NA|13|TRBJ1-5|once
TGTGCCAGCAGCCCTAGGCCCGACGGGCCCCAGCATTTT
CASSPRPDGPQHF
>TRBV5-1|NA|14|TRBJ1-4|NA
TGCGCCAGCAGCCCGGAGTCAACTAATGAAAAACTGTTTTTT
CASSPESTNEKLFF
>TRBV7-9|NA|12|TRBJ1-1|NA
TGTGCCAGCAGCTTAGAATTTCGTGAAGCTTTCTTT
CASSLEFREAFF
>TRBV11-2|NA|14|TRBJ2-7|NA
TGTGCCAGCAGGGCGGCAGGGAACCCCTACGAGCAGTACTTC
CASRAAGNPYEQYF
>TRBV4-1|TRBD2|18|TRBJ2-3|NA
TGCGCCAGCAGCCAAGAATCAGGACTAGCGGGGCCCCTCGGTACGCAGTATTTT
CASSQESGLAGPLGTQYF
>TRBV28|NA|16|TRBJ2-1|once
TGTGCCAGCAGTCCATGGGGGGTTAGCTCCTACAATGAGCAGTTCTTC
CASSPWGVSSYNEQFF
>TRBV19|TRBD1|16|TRBJ1-3|NA
TGTGCCAGTAGTGTCCGGACAGGGGGCTCTGGAAACACCATATATTTT
CASSVRTGGSGNTIYF